The rows below give T cell receptor beta chains drawn from one sample of a study of T cell responses to AZD1222 COVID-19 vaccine. Repertoires were generated with immunoSEQ multiplex PCR, while TCRdb's copy carries only in-frame clones and drops some. The sample lists approximately 70,000 clones, roughly 84% occurring once. The material was peripheral blood, obtained on day 0 of AZD1222 vaccination. These receptors all stem from an adult in good health. Each CDR3 is given with its conserved first and last residue. The order of the fields is J gene, V gene, D gene, CDR3 length, CDR3 protein. The D gene is left open where the match is weak.

J gene: TRBJ1-4
V gene: TRBV5-4
D gene: TRBD1
CDR3 length: 14
CDR3 protein: CASSQQGASEKLFF

J gene: TRBJ2-7
V gene: TRBV2
D gene: TRBD2
CDR3 length: 17
CDR3 protein: CASSPNPILAGGYEQYF

J gene: TRBJ1-2
V gene: TRBV18
D gene: -
CDR3 length: 14
CDR3 protein: CASSPPGVFGGYTF

J gene: TRBJ2-2
V gene: TRBV5-1
D gene: -
CDR3 length: 12
CDR3 protein: CASREPTGELFF

J gene: TRBJ2-5
V gene: TRBV6-2/TRBV6-3
D gene: TRBD2
CDR3 length: 16
CDR3 protein: CASSPRLAGGPGTQYF

J gene: TRBJ2-3
V gene: TRBV30
D gene: TRBD1
CDR3 length: 13
CDR3 protein: CAWSQGEGDTQYF

J gene: TRBJ1-2
V gene: TRBV5-4
D gene: TRBD1
CDR3 length: 15
CDR3 protein: CASSGTGQRTYGYTF

J gene: TRBJ2-7
V gene: TRBV11-3
D gene: -
CDR3 length: 12
CDR3 protein: CASSFTGYEQYF

J gene: TRBJ1-1
V gene: TRBV28
D gene: -
CDR3 length: 14
CDR3 protein: CASRGGTKNTEAFF

J gene: TRBJ1-5
V gene: TRBV7-8
D gene: TRBD1
CDR3 length: 16
CDR3 protein: CASSFHRGTPGMTQHF

J gene: TRBJ1-2
V gene: TRBV28
D gene: TRBD1
CDR3 length: 14
CDR3 protein: CASSLGRGLYGYTF

J gene: TRBJ1-2
V gene: TRBV28
D gene: -
CDR3 length: 14
CDR3 protein: CASSSAGAYYGYTF

J gene: TRBJ2-2
V gene: TRBV7-9
D gene: -
CDR3 length: 15
CDR3 protein: CASSFRAGNTGELFF

J gene: TRBJ2-5
V gene: TRBV6-2/TRBV6-3
D gene: TRBD2
CDR3 length: 15
CDR3 protein: CASSDGTSGGETQYF

J gene: TRBJ2-7
V gene: TRBV4-1
D gene: -
CDR3 length: 14
CDR3 protein: CASRRETGYYEQYF

J gene: TRBJ2-5
V gene: TRBV3-1/TRBV3-2
D gene: -
CDR3 length: 16
CDR3 protein: CASSQRLGRGEETQYF

J gene: TRBJ2-3
V gene: TRBV7-8
D gene: TRBD2
CDR3 length: 16
CDR3 protein: CASSLKGRGGTDTQYF

J gene: TRBJ1-5
V gene: TRBV19
D gene: TRBD1
CDR3 length: 16
CDR3 protein: CASSMTHTGGNQPQHF

J gene: TRBJ2-1
V gene: TRBV12-3/TRBV12-4
D gene: -
CDR3 length: 11
CDR3 protein: CASSFFDEQFF

J gene: TRBJ1-5
V gene: TRBV7-2
D gene: -
CDR3 length: 15
CDR3 protein: CASSLGVGVEQPQHF

J gene: TRBJ2-5
V gene: TRBV18
D gene: -
CDR3 length: 11
CDR3 protein: CASSRQETQYF

J gene: TRBJ2-7
V gene: TRBV6-5
D gene: -
CDR3 length: 14
CDR3 protein: CASRRQGGALEQYF

J gene: TRBJ1-6
V gene: TRBV11-2
D gene: TRBD1
CDR3 length: 14
CDR3 protein: CASSLTGGYSPLHF

J gene: TRBJ2-1
V gene: TRBV10-1
D gene: -
CDR3 length: 12
CDR3 protein: CASSENHNEQFF

J gene: TRBJ2-7
V gene: TRBV3-1/TRBV3-2
D gene: -
CDR3 length: 14
CDR3 protein: CASSQSGSGYEQYF

J gene: TRBJ1-1
V gene: TRBV28
D gene: -
CDR3 length: 16
CDR3 protein: CASITSGLWMNTEAFF

J gene: TRBJ1-5
V gene: TRBV7-8
D gene: -
CDR3 length: 15
CDR3 protein: CASSRGRGVDQPQHF

J gene: TRBJ1-1
V gene: TRBV6-1
D gene: TRBD1
CDR3 length: 18
CDR3 protein: CASSERGQGLRLNTEAFF

J gene: TRBJ2-2
V gene: TRBV15
D gene: TRBD2
CDR3 length: 22
CDR3 protein: CATSRERDAAGGTPANTGELFF

J gene: TRBJ1-1
V gene: TRBV9
D gene: -
CDR3 length: 14
CDR3 protein: CASSVRPGNTEAFF

J gene: TRBJ1-2
V gene: TRBV2
D gene: -
CDR3 length: 15
CDR3 protein: CASRLIGTTVDGYTF

J gene: TRBJ1-2
V gene: TRBV7-2
D gene: TRBD1
CDR3 length: 14
CDR3 protein: CASSLGQGGYGYTF

J gene: TRBJ2-1
V gene: TRBV27
D gene: -
CDR3 length: 13
CDR3 protein: CASSLKSHNEQFF

J gene: TRBJ1-3
V gene: TRBV7-2
D gene: TRBD1
CDR3 length: 15
CDR3 protein: CASSPRQGGGNTIYF

J gene: TRBJ2-3
V gene: TRBV6-5
D gene: -
CDR3 length: 13
CDR3 protein: CASSYSLTNTQYF

J gene: TRBJ2-7
V gene: TRBV6-5
D gene: -
CDR3 length: 14
CDR3 protein: CASRPLDRPYEQYF

J gene: TRBJ2-1
V gene: TRBV24-1
D gene: -
CDR3 length: 18
CDR3 protein: CATSSSVPSYIAYNEQFF

J gene: TRBJ1-4
V gene: TRBV27
D gene: -
CDR3 length: 14
CDR3 protein: CASRGPATNEKLFF

J gene: TRBJ1-3
V gene: TRBV6-1
D gene: -
CDR3 length: 14
CDR3 protein: CASSTSGSGNTIYF

J gene: TRBJ1-2
V gene: TRBV7-9
D gene: -
CDR3 length: 14
CDR3 protein: CASSLRAGRYGYTF

J gene: TRBJ2-7
V gene: TRBV4-1
D gene: TRBD2
CDR3 length: 15
CDR3 protein: CASSLTSGGSYEQYF

J gene: TRBJ1-2
V gene: TRBV7-8
D gene: TRBD1
CDR3 length: 16
CDR3 protein: CASSKLQGPVLYGYTF

J gene: TRBJ2-3
V gene: TRBV18
D gene: -
CDR3 length: 13
CDR3 protein: CASSPPGADTQYF

J gene: TRBJ1-1
V gene: TRBV28
D gene: -
CDR3 length: 14
CDR3 protein: CASSPNLRNTEAFF

J gene: TRBJ2-5
V gene: TRBV9
D gene: TRBD2
CDR3 length: 15
CDR3 protein: CASSVSGGAGETQYF

J gene: TRBJ2-7
V gene: TRBV19
D gene: -
CDR3 length: 13
CDR3 protein: CASSSDGTYEQYF

J gene: TRBJ2-1
V gene: TRBV15
D gene: TRBD2
CDR3 length: 15
CDR3 protein: CATAARGGAYNEQFF

J gene: TRBJ2-1
V gene: TRBV25-1
D gene: TRBD1
CDR3 length: 13
CDR3 protein: CASRPTGGNEQFF

J gene: TRBJ1-3
V gene: TRBV28
D gene: -
CDR3 length: 15
CDR3 protein: CASRPESISGNTIYF

J gene: TRBJ1-1
V gene: TRBV6-5
D gene: -
CDR3 length: 14
CDR3 protein: CASSYSFGNTEAFF

J gene: TRBJ1-6
V gene: TRBV2
D gene: -
CDR3 length: 13
CDR3 protein: CASSEGGHSPLHF

J gene: TRBJ1-5
V gene: TRBV3-1/TRBV3-2
D gene: TRBD1
CDR3 length: 16
CDR3 protein: CASSQDLSGRGKPQHF

J gene: TRBJ1-1
V gene: TRBV2
D gene: -
CDR3 length: 15
CDR3 protein: CASSADVGVNTEAFF